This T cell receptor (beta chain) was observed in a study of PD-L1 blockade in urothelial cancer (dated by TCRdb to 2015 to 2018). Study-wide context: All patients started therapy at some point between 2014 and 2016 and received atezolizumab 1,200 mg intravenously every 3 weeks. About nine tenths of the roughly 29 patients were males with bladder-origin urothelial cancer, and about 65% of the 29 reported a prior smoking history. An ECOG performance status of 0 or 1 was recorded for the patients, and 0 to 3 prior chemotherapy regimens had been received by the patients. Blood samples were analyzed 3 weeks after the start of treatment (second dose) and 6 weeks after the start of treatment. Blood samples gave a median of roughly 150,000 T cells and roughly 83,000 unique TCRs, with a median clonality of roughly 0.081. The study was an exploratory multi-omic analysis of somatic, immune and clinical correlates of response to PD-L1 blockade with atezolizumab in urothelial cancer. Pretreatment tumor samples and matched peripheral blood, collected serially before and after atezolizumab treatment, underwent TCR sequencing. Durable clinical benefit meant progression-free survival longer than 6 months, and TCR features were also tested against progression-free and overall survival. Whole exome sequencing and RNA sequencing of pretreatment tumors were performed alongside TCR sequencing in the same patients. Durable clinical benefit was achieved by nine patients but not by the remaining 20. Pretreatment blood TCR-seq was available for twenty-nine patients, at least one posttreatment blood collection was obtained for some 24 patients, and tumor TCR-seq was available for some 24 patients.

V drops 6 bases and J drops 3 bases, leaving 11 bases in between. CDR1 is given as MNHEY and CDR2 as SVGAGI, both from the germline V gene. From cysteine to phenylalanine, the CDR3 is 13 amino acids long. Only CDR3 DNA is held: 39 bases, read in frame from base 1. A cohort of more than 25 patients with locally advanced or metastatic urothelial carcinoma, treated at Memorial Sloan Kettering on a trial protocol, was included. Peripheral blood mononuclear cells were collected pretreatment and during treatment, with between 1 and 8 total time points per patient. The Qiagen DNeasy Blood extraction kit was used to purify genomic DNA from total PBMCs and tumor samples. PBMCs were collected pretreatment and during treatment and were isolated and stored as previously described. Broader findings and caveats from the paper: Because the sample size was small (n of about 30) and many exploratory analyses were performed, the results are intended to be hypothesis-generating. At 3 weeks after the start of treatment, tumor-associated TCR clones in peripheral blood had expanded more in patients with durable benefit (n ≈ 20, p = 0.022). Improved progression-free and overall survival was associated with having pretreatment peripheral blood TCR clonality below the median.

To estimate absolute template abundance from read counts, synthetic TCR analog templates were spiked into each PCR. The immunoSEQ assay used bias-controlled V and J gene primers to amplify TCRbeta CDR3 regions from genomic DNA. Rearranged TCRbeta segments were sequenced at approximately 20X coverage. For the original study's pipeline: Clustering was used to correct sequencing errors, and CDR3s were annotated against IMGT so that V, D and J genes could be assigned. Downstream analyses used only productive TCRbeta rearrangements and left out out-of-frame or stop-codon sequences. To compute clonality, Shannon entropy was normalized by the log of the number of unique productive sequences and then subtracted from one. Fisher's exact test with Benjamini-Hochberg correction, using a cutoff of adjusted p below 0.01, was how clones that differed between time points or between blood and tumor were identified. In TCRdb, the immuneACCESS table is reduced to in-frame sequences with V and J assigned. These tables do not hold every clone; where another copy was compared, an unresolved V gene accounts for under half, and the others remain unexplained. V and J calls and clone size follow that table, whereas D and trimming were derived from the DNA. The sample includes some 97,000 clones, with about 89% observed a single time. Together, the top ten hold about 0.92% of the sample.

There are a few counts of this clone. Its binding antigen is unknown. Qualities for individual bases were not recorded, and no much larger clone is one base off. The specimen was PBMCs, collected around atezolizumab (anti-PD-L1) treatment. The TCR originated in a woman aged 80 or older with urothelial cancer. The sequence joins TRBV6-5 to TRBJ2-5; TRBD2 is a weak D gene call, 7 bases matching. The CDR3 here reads CASSGGLEETQYF. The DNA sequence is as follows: TGTGCCAGCAGCGGGGGGCTGGAAGAGACCCAGTACTTC.